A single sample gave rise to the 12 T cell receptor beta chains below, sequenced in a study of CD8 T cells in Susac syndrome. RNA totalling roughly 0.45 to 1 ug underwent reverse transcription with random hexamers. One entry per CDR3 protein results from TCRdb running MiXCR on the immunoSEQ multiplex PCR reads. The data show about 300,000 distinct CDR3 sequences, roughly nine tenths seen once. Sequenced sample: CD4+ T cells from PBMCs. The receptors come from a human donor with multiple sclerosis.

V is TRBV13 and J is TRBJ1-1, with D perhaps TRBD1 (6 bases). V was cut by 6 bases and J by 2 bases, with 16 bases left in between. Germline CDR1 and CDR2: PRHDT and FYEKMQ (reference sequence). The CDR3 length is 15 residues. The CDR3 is CASSPKQGANTEAFF. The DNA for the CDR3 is TGTGCCAGCAGTCCCAAACAGGGAGCTAACACTGAAGCTTTCTTT. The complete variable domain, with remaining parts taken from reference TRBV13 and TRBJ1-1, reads AAGVIQSPRHLIKEKRETATLKCYPIPRHDTVYWYQQGPGQDPQFLISFYEKMQSDKGSIPDRFSAQQFSDYHSELNMSSLELGDSALYFCASSPKQGANTEAFFGQGTRLTVV.

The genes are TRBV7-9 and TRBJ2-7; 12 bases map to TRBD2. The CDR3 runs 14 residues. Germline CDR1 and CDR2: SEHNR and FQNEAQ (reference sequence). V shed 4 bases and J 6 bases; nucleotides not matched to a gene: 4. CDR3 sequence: CASSWTSGMSEQYF. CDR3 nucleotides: TGTGCCAGCAGCTGGACTAGCGGGATGAGCGAGCAGTACTTC. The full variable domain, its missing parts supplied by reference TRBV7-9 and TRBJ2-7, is DTGVSQNPRHKITKRGQNVTFRCDPISEHNRLYWYRQTLGQGPEFLTYFQNEAQLEKSRLLSDRFSAERPKGSFSTLEIQRTEQGDSAMYLCASSWTSGMSEQYFGPGTRLTVT.

The CDR3 is CASSQGPPPKYEQYF. The DNA of the CDR3 is TGTGCCAGCAGCCAAGGACCCCCGCCCAAGTACGAGCAGTACTTC. The rearrangement joins TRBV3-1 to TRBJ2-7; D gene uncertain. Trimming stripped 1 base from V and 4 bases from J, with 14 bases between. The germline gives CDR1 LGHDT, CDR2 YNNKEL (reference sequence). The CDR3 is 15 residues long.

The CDR3 loop is CASSSRQGGTDTQYF. The CDR3 DNA reads TGTGCCAGCAGCTCTCGACAGGGGGGCACAGATACGCAGTATTTT. The chain combines TRBV9 with TRBJ2-3; TRBD1 matches at 9 bases. The CDR3 loop spans 15 amino acids. CDR1 is SGDLS and CDR2 is YYNGEE in the germline V gene. V gave up 4 bases and J gave up 1 base; unmatched junction bases: 4.

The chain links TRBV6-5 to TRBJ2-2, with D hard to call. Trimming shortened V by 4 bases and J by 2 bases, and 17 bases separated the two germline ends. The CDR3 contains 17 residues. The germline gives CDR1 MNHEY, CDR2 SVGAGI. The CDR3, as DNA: TGTGCCAGCAGTTCCCGATGGGCCCGGATCAACACCGGGGAGCTGTTTTTT. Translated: CASSSRWARINTGELFF.

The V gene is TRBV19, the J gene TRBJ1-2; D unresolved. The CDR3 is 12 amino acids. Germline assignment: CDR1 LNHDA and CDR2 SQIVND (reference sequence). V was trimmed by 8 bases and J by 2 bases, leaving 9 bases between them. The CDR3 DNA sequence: TGTGCCAGTTCGCGCGGGAACTATGGCTACACCTTC. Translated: CASSRGNYGYTF.

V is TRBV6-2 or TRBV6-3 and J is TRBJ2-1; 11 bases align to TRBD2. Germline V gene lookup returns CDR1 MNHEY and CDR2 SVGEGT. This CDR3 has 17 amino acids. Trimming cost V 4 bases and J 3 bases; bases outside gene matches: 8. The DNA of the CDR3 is TGTGCCAGCAGTTCCCCCCGACTAGCGGGGAACTACAATGAGCAGTTCTTC. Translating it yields CASSSPRLAGNYNEQFF.

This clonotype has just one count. In DNA form, the CDR3 reads TGTGCCAGCAGCAACAACGGTTACGAGCAGTACTTC. Translated, it gives CASSNNGYEQYF. The V call is TRBV11-3, the J call TRBJ2-7; D is unresolved. The CDR3 has 12 amino acids. V was cut by 5 bases and J by 4 bases, with 9 bases left in between. Germline V gene data show CDR1 as SGHNT and CDR2 as YENEEA.

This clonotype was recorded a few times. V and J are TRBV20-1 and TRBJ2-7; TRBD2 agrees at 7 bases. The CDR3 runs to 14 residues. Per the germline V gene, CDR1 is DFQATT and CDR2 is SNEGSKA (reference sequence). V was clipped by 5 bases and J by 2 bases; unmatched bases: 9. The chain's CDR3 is CSAFRSGSAYEQYF. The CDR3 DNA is TGCAGTGCTTTCCGTAGCGGGTCCGCCTACGAGCAGTACTTC.

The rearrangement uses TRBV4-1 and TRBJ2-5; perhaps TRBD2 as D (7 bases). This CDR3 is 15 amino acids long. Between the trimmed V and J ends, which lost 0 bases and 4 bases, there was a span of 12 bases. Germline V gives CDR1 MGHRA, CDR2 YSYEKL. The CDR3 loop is CASSQDTGRGETQYF. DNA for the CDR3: TGCGCCAGCAGCCAAGATACAGGGAGGGGAGAGACCCAGTACTTC.

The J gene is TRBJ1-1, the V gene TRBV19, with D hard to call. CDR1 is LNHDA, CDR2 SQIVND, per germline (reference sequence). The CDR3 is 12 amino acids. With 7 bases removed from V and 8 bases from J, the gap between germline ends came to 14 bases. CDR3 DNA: TGTGCCAGTACCCCCCGAAAGGGAGAAGCTTTCTTT. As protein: CASTPRKGEAFF.

DNA of the CDR3: TGTGCCAGCAGTCCACGCTGGGGAACAGGGGATTATGGCTACACCTTC. It is translated as CASSPRWGTGDYGYTF. The chain joins TRBV12-3 or TRBV12-4 to TRBJ1-2; 7 bases agree with TRBD1. The CDR3 is 16 amino acids. With V trimmed by 5 bases and J by 5 bases, 14 bases remained unmatched.